This record looks at one T cell receptor (beta chain) sequence and its context. The CDR3 has 15 amino acids. Germline loops: CDR1 SNHLY, CDR2 FYNNEI. With 4 bases clipped from V and 4 bases from J, the junction kept 0 bases outside the gene matches. Authors' processing steps: How many nucleated cells were present was estimated from reference gene primer amplification. TCRdb's copy holds only in-frame clones and misses some; the assay was immunoSEQ multiplex PCR. V and J calls and clone size are those listed in that table; D and trimming were worked out from the DNA. The table records more than 250,000 clones, almost 85% of them present only once. This specimen comes from a study of blood T cell repertoires in COVID-19.

Sequencing was done on a sample of peripheral blood. The genes are TRBV2 and TRBJ2-1, with 14 nucleotides matching TRBD2. This sequence was found in a man between 45 and 60 years old with active or convalescent COVID-19. This chain's CDR3 is CASSGTSGRYNEQFF. DNA of the CDR3: TGTGCCAGCAGTGGGACTAGCGGGAGGTACAATGAGCAGTTCTTC.